The following is a TCR beta chain sequence with its context. This CDR3 is 13 amino acids long. The V gene lost 0 bases and the J gene lost 7 bases, with 8 bases spanning the gap. The V gene's germline CDR1 is SGHDT and CDR2 YYEEEE. PCR primers comprised 60 Vbeta and 13 Jbeta primers. Sequenced by immunoSEQ multiplex PCR; TCRdb stores in-frame clones only, minus some. There are about 190,000 clones in the sample; over 80% occur only once, and 6.3% lies in the top ten. The data belong to a study of cytomegalovirus exposure and HLA in healthy donors. Sequencing was done on a sample of PBMCs. The receptor was isolated from a man between 40 and 49 years old in good health and CMV-seropositive. J is TRBJ1-5 and V is TRBV5-6; tentative D call: TRBD1 (5 bases). The CDR3 coding sequence is TGTGCCAGCAGCTTGGGGGGGGGACAGCCCCAGCATTTT. This translates into CASSLGGGQPQHF.